The next 17 T cell receptor beta chains were all read from a single sample in a study of blood T cell repertoires in COVID-19. Clones were read by immunoSEQ multiplex PCR, and TCRdb kept only the in-frame ones, dropping some. Of hundreds of thousands of clones listed, roughly 88% are singletons. The sequenced sample was peripheral blood. Every receptor here comes from a woman aged 40 to 50 who had recovered from COVID-19.

J is TRBJ1-3 and V is TRBV7-9; the match to TRBD1 covers 7 bases. The length of the CDR3 is 15 residues. Germline assignment: CDR1 SEHNR and CDR2 FQNEAQ (reference sequence). V shed 2 bases, J shed 7 bases, and the junction held 8 bases outside the gene matches. CDR3: CASSLTDREWNTIYF. The CDR3 DNA reads as TGTGCCAGCAGCTTAACCGACAGGGAGTGGAACACCATATATTTT.

The chain carries TRBV3-1 (or the pseudogene TRBV3-2) and TRBJ2-3; 8 bases are shared with TRBD2. This CDR3 contains 15 residues. Trimming removed 2 bases from V and 2 bases from J; junction bases left unmatched: 3. The germline gives CDR1 LGHDT, CDR2 YNNKEL (reference sequence). As DNA, the CDR3 is TGTGCCAGCAGCCAACGGGGGGGATTCACAGATACGCAGTATTTT. It is translated as CASSQRGGFTDTQYF.

The V and J genes are TRBV21-1 and TRBJ1-4. TRBV21-1 counts as a pseudogene. The CDR3 has 16 amino acids. The CDR3 nucleotides read TGTGCCAGCAGCAAAGATTTTGCCGGGGTAAATGAAAAACTGTTTTTT. Protein product: CASSKDFAGVNEKLFF.

The rearrangement links TRBV29-1 to TRBJ2-7, with D possibly being TRBD1 (5 bases). The CDR3 extends over 14 amino acids. Trimming shortened V by 4 bases and J by 2 bases, and 15 bases separated the two germline ends. Germline V gene data show CDR1 as SQVTM and CDR2 as ANQGSEA. The CDR3 spells CSVVLPDRAYEQYF. As DNA, the CDR3 is TGCAGCGTTGTCCTCCCTGACAGAGCCTACGAGCAGTACTTC.

This clone has a handful of counts. This same CDR3 is encoded by further DNA sequences in the sample. The V and J genes are TRBV19 and TRBJ2-7; 8 bases fit TRBD1. CDR3 length: 13 amino acids. CDR1 and CDR2 (germline): LNHDA, SQIVND (reference sequence). J lost 4 bases, V lost 5 bases, and 4 bases had no gene match. CDR3 in amino acids: CASSSDRGYEQYF. The CDR3 nucleotides are TGTGCCAGTAGTTCAGACAGGGGTTACGAGCAGTACTTC.

The chain uses TRBV5-4 and TRBJ2-1; TRBD2 aligns across 7 bases. CDR1 is SGHNT, CDR2 YYREEE, per germline (reference sequence). V lost 0 bases to trimming and J lost 2 bases; unmatched junction nucleotides: 5. This CDR3 is built from 16 residues. The CDR3 DNA sequence: TGTGCCAGCAGCTTGGCCAACAGCGGGGCCTACAATGAGCAGTTCTTC. Residues: CASSLANSGAYNEQFF.

The V and J genes are TRBV14 and TRBJ2-1, with no clear D. CDR1 is SGHDN, CDR2 FVKESK, per germline. There are 14 residues in the CDR3. The V end was cut by 0 bases, the J end by 12 bases, with 15 bases between. The CDR3, as DNA: TGTGCCAGCAGCCAAGATCGGGTAGGAGCCCTGCAGTTCTTC. Translating gives CASSQDRVGALQFF.

V is TRBV19 and J is TRBJ2-3; perhaps TRBD2 as D (5 bases). The CDR3 spans 15 residues. Germline CDR1 and CDR2: LNHDA and SQIVND (reference sequence). Between the trimmed V and J ends, which lost 6 bases and 1 base, there was a span of 14 bases. The CDR3 region is CASRRYSGRTDTQYF. CDR3 nucleotide sequence: TGTGCCAGTAGGCGCTACAGCGGACGCACAGATACGCAGTATTTT. The complete variable domain, with remaining parts taken from reference TRBV19 and TRBJ2-3, reads DGGITQSPKYLFRKEGQNVTLSCEQNLNHDAMYWYRQDPGQGLRLIYYSQIVNDFQKGDIAEGYSVSREKKESFPLTVTSAQKNPTAFYLCASRRYSGRTDTQYFGPGTRLTVL.

The rearrangement joins TRBV5-6 to TRBJ2-1; D possibly corresponds to TRBD1 (5 bases). The germline CDR1 and CDR2 sequences are SGHDT and YYEEEE. This CDR3 region has 13 residues. The V gene lost 0 bases and the J gene lost 9 bases, with 10 bases spanning the gap. Here the CDR3 DNA reads TGTGCCAGCAGCTTGGAGGCCCAGGGTGAGCAGTTCTTC. Translation: CASSLEAQGEQFF. Together with reference TRBV5-6 and TRBJ2-1, the CDR3 gives the full variable domain: DAGVTQSPTHLIKTRGQQVTLRCSPKSGHDTVSWYQQALGQGPQFIFQYYEEEERQRGNFPDRFSGHQFPNYSSELNVNALLLGDSALYLCASSLEAQGEQFFGPGTRLTVL.

The chain joins TRBV11-3 to TRBJ1-2; D is uncertain. The CDR3 contains 13 residues. The V end was cut by 3 bases, the J end by 5 bases, with 10 bases between. Germline assignment: CDR1 SGHNT and CDR2 YENEEA. CDR3 in DNA: TGTGCCAGCAGCTTTGAGGGCGGATATGGCTACACCTTC. Protein product: CASSFEGGYGYTF.

The chain uses TRBV5-1 and TRBJ2-1; perhaps TRBD1 as D (5 bases). Trimming took off 4 bases at V and 8 bases at J, with 16 bases between the two ends. The germline V gene encodes CDR1 SGHRS and CDR2 YFSETQ. This CDR3 contains 14 residues. The CDR3 region has the DNA TGCGCCAGCAGCGGCGGACAAAGGTACGATGAGCAGTTCTTC. Protein product: CASSGGQRYDEQFF.

The rearrangement links TRBV9 to TRBJ2-5; TRBD2 matches 15 bases. The J segment lost 5 bases and the V segment lost 9 bases, leaving 14 bases of the junction unmatched. The CDR3 has 17 residues. Germline CDR1 and CDR2: SGDLS and YYNGEE. CDR3 coding DNA: TGTGCCACCGACCCGGGACTAGCGGGAGGTTGTTGGGAGACCCAGTACTTC. This gives the protein CATDPGLAGGCWETQYF.

The chain has TRBV19 and TRBJ1-3; TRBD1 agrees at 7 bases. V shed 11 bases, J shed 4 bases, and the junction held 8 bases outside the gene matches. The CDR3 is 13 residues long. The germline V gene has CDR1 LNHDA and CDR2 SQIVND (reference sequence). The CDR3 spells CAVKQGRGNTIYF. The DNA for the CDR3 is TGTGCCGTCAAACAGGGGCGCGGAAACACCATATATTTT. Using reference TRBV19 and TRBJ1-3 for the parts outside the CDR3, the full variable domain is DGGITQSPKYLFRKEGQNVTLSCEQNLNHDAMYWYRQDPGQGLRLIYYSQIVNDFQKGDIAEGYSVSREKKESFPLTVTSAQKNPTAFYLCAVKQGRGNTIYFGEGSWLTVV.

The chain uses TRBV29-1 and TRBJ2-3; 10 bases fit TRBD2. The CDR3 is 19 residues long. Germline lookup yields CDR1 SQVTM and CDR2 ANQGSEA. V lost 0 bases, J lost 0 bases, and 12 bases stayed unmatched. As DNA, the CDR3 is TGCAGCGTTGAAGATGAGACTAGCGGGTCTTTTACTAGCACAGATACGCAGTATTTT. Protein sequence: CSVEDETSGSFTSTDTQYF.

The CDR3 spells CASSLDGTSGETQYF. CDR3 DNA: TGTGCCAGCAGCTTAGATGGAACCAGCGGAGAGACCCAGTACTTC. The V gene is TRBV11-3, the J gene TRBJ2-5, with D perhaps TRBD2 (5 bases). With 0 bases removed from V and 4 bases from J, the gap between germline ends came to 12 bases. The CDR3 is made up of 15 amino acids. The V gene's germline CDR1 is SGHNT and CDR2 YENEEA.

This rearrangement joins TRBV9 to TRBJ2-2; 10 bases map to TRBD2. Germline trimming cut 1 base from V and 2 bases from J; bases unmatched to any gene: 2. CDR1 and CDR2 from the germline V gene are SGDLS and YYNGEE. There are 16 residues in the CDR3. The CDR3 bases are TGTGCCAGCAGCGTACTAGCGGGGGCCAACACCGGGGAGCTGTTTTTT. Protein sequence: CASSVLAGANTGELFF. The full variable domain, completed using reference TRBV9 and TRBJ2-2, is DSGVTQTPKHLITATGQRVTLRCSPRSGDLSVYWYQQSLDQGLQFLIQYYNGEERAKGNILERFSAQQFPDLHSELNLSSLELGDSALYFCASSVLAGANTGELFFGEGSRLTVL.

The chain recombines TRBV28 with TRBJ1-5, with TRBD1 matching over 7 bases. Germline V lookup: CDR1 MDHEN, CDR2 SYDVKM. CDR3 length equals 14 residues. V was pared by 3 bases and J by 6 bases, with 5 bases of the junction left unmatched. As DNA, the CDR3 is TGTGCCAGCAGTTTGGAGGGGGCGGGTCAGCCCCAGCATTTT. Residues: CASSLEGAGQPQHF.